This T cell receptor (beta chain) derives from a study of blood T cells in healthy people across ages. Notes on the study in general: Nothing was known about donor CMV status, and this possibly confounded expanded clonotype changes.

Every donor provided 7.5 to 10 milliliters of peripheral blood. With a J-beta primer mix and a sample-barcoded 5' primer, a second PCR ran about 6 to 11 cycles. Every individual sample yielded 2.5 million or more paired-end reads (each containing CDR3). From the 5' RACE reads, TCRdb called clonotypes with MiXCR, one entry per CDR3 protein. Among over 600,000 distinct CDR3 sequences, under 25% were seen once, and the ten largest hold roughly 3.4%. Worth noting for this clonotype: Its antigen is unknown.

The CDR3 length is 14 residues. Germline-derived CDR1 and CDR2 are ENHRY and SYGVKD. Germline trimming cut 6 bases from V and 3 bases from J; bases unmatched to any gene: 5. Sequencing used blood. This chain joins TRBV10-3 and TRBJ2-3; 8 positions match TRBD1. The TCR sequence derives from a man between 65 and 85 years old in good health. The CDR3 loop is CAIRTGEVTDTQYF. In DNA, the CDR3 is TGTGCCATCAGGACAGGGGAAGTAACAGATACGCAGTATTTT.